The text below deals with one T cell receptor (beta chain). V trimming: 5 bases; J trimming: 1 base; junction bases outside the gene matches: 6. CDR1 is MGHRA, CDR2 YSYEKL, per germline. The CDR3 is made up of 15 amino acids. The sample belongs to a study of regulatory T cells in long-lasting Graves disease. This sample's time point: newly diagnosed GD, antithyroid drugs for less than 3 months. RNA isolated from PBMCs was used to make the TCR library. CDR3-region Arm-PCR and iRepertoire HTBI primers produced the TCR beta libraries. TCRdb passed the multiplex PCR reads through MiXCR, listing each CDR3 protein once. The top ten clones hold approximately 19% of a sample with approximately 400,000 distinct CDR3 sequences, 10% to 15% of them seen once. These data were also reused for a study on T cells in Graves' hyperthyroidism and ophthalmopathy. From that report: HTBI primers drove first-round RT-PCR of the TCR CDR3.

The V gene is TRBV4-1, the J gene TRBJ1-1; TRBD1 matches at 8 bases. The sequence came from a woman between 18 and 30 years old with Graves disease. The sequenced sample was peripheral blood mononuclear cells (PBMCs), obtained at new diagnosis, from a patient treated with antithyroid drugs. DNA for the CDR3: TGCGCCAGCAGCTTTCGCACAGGGGGGAACACTGAAGCTTTCTTT. Protein product: CASSFRTGGNTEAFF.